This paragraph covers one TCR beta chain sequence. The antigen is not known. These data are taken from a study of T cells in localized non-small cell lung cancer. General study results and limits: Since sequencing was restricted to only one region of the tumor, intratumor heterogeneity remains a possibility. Uninvolved adjacent lung had higher T cell clonality than tumor and all other tissues. In the blood, greater T cell density corresponded to longer overall survival. Turning up in adjacent lung were a median approximately 57 of the top 100 tumor clones.

The CDR3 has 14 amino acids. V dropped 6 bases and J dropped 2 bases, with 12 bases sitting between them. In germline, CDR1 is MNHEY, CDR2 SVGAGI. TCRdb's copy holds only in-frame clones and misses some; the assay was immunoSEQ multiplex PCR. The sample includes 25,000 to 35,000 clones, roughly 89% of them seen just once. Sequences were derived from peripheral blood, sampled before any cancer treatment. The receptor was isolated from a male donor at least 60 years old with stage I lung adenocarcinoma. The genes are TRBV6-5 and TRBJ2-3; D may be TRBD1 (5 bases). CDR3 in DNA: TGTGCCAGCAGGCAGGGTAGAGCCACAGATACGCAGTATTTT. Translation: CASRQGRATDTQYF.